These 10 T cell receptor beta chains originate from one sample sequenced in a study of OX40 agonist ivuxolimab in advanced cancers. Generated by immunoSEQ multiplex PCR, the TCRdb table keeps only in-frame clones and is missing some. Of about 59,000 clones listed, less than 95% are singletons. Source: CD4+ or CD8+ T cells sorted from blood, taken in a trial of the OX40 agonist ivuxolimab. The receptors originated from an adult with an advanced solid tumor such as melanoma, head and neck, liver or kidney cancer.

The chain uses TRBV6-5 and TRBJ2-1; D uncertain. Trimming removed 8 bases at V and 6 bases at J, with 14 bases between. Germline values: CDR1 MNHEY, CDR2 SVGAGI. CDR3 length: 13 amino acids. The chain's CDR3 is CASVDVLFNEQFF. CDR3 in DNA: TGTGCCAGCGTCGACGTACTATTCAATGAGCAGTTCTTC.

The chain links TRBV28 to TRBJ1-2; the D is unclear. The germline V gene has CDR1 MDHEN and CDR2 SYDVKM. The CDR3 sequence is 15 residues long. Trimming removed 2 bases from V and 4 bases from J, with 14 bases in between. Written as DNA, the CDR3 is TGTGCCAGCAGTTTAATGACGACTCCCATCTATGGCTACACCTTC. As protein: CASSLMTTPIYGYTF.

CDR3 DNA sequence: TGTGCCAGCAGGCGGGGATACCAAGAGACCCAGTACTTC. Translated, it gives CASRRGYQETQYF. This sequence joins TRBV28 and TRBJ2-5; D is possibly TRBD2 (6 bases). This CDR3 spans 13 amino acids. V lost 6 bases and J lost 0, with 8 bases in between. The germline V gene encodes CDR1 MDHEN and CDR2 SYDVKM.

The J gene is TRBJ2-5, the V gene TRBV7-9, with D hard to call. The V end was cut by 1 base, the J end by 1 base, with 10 bases between. This CDR3 region has 15 residues. Germline V CDR1 and CDR2: SEHNR, FQNEAQ (reference sequence). The CDR3 DNA reads TGTGCCAGCAGCTTAGTATTAGTGGCCCAAGAGACCCAGTACTTC. It translates to CASSLVLVAQETQYF. Full variable domain (outside the CDR3, taken from reference TRBV7-9 and TRBJ2-5): DTGVSQNPRHKITKRGQNVTFRCDPISEHNRLYWYRQTLGQGPEFLTYFQNEAQLEKSRLLSDRFSAERPKGSFSTLEIQRTEQGDSAMYLCASSLVLVAQETQYFGPGTRLLVL.

This clone was recorded once. J is TRBJ2-5 and V is TRBV11-2; D call uncertain. Looked up from germline, CDR1 is SGHAT and CDR2 is FQNNGV. With 4 bases removed from V and 5 bases from J, the gap between germline ends came to 14 bases. The CDR3 covers 14 residues. The CDR3 region has the DNA TGTGCCAGCAGCTACAACTTTGGAGTCGAGACCCAGTACTTC. Translating it yields CASSYNFGVETQYF. Full variable domain (missing parts from reference TRBV11-2 and TRBJ2-5): EAGVAQSPRYKIIEKRQSVAFWCNPISGHATLYWYQQILGQGPKLLIQFQNNGVVDDSQLPKDRFSAERLKGVDSTLKIQPAKLEDSAVYLCASSYNFGVETQYFGPGTRLLVL.

The chain uses TRBV27 and TRBJ2-7; 8 bases match TRBD1. V gave up 6 bases and J gave up 3 bases; unmatched junction bases: 4. Germline V gene sequence: CDR1 MNHEY, CDR2 SMNVEV (reference sequence). The CDR3 sequence is 13 residues long. The DNA of the CDR3 is TGTGCCAGCAGGCCAGGGGGCTACTACGAGCAGTACTTC. Its translation is CASRPGGYYEQYF.

The V gene is TRBV23-1, the J gene TRBJ2-5, with 11 bases lining up with TRBD2. TRBV23-1 counts as an open reading frame of uncertain function. V was clipped by 4 bases and J by 3 bases; unmatched bases: 7. The CDR3 has 16 amino acids. The CDR3 DNA reads TGCGCCAGCAGTCTGGCTAGCGGGAGGTATAAAGAGACCCAGTACTTC. It yields the protein CASSLASGRYKETQYF.

CDR3 nucleotides: TGTGCCAGCAGCGTTGCGGTTGGCACAGATACGCAGTATTTT. As protein: CASSVAVGTDTQYF. The gene calls are TRBV7-9 and TRBJ2-3, with no clear D. The CDR3 has 14 residues. In germline, CDR1 is SEHNR, CDR2 FQNEAQ (reference sequence). Trimming removed 5 bases at V and 1 base at J, with 10 bases between.

The chain couples TRBV6-4 to TRBJ2-3; 9 bases fit TRBD2. Germline V lookup: CDR1 MRHNA, CDR2 SNTAGT. The length of the CDR3 is 15 residues. V was pared by 4 bases and J by 1 base, with 3 bases of the junction left unmatched. Here the CDR3 reads CASSVASGGTDTQYF. The CDR3 DNA is TGTGCCAGCAGTGTGGCTAGCGGGGGCACAGATACGCAGTATTTT.

Details on this clone: Possible read error: a much larger clone is one base away. Other DNA sequences in the same sample also yield this CDR3. This CDR3 reads CASSDSGANVLTF. The DNA for the CDR3 is TGTGCCAGCAGCGACTCTGGGGCCAACGTCCTGACTTTC. This rearrangement joins TRBV9 to TRBJ2-6, with D unresolved. Germline assignment: CDR1 SGDLS and CDR2 YYNGEE. This CDR3 contains 13 residues. Trimming stripped 3 bases from V and 0 bases from J, with 1 base between.